This TCR beta chain came from a study of blood T cells in healthy people across ages. Comment on this clonotype: The antigen remains undetermined.

Study-level results: TCR beta diversity tracked closely with naive T cell percentage. Relative to aged donors, long-lived donors carried more naive CD4+ cells and displayed higher diversity.

Investigators took around 10 milliliters of peripheral blood from every donor. CDR3 length equals 14 residues. V dropped 5 bases and J dropped 6 bases, with 17 bases sitting between them. The germline V gene encodes CDR1 SNHLY and CDR2 FYNNEI. Then a second PCR, running roughly 7 to 11 cycles, was carried out with a sample-barcoded 5' primer and a J-beta primer mix. TCRdb fed the 5' RACE reads into MiXCR, producing one record per CDR3 protein. Of approximately 1,100,000 distinct CDR3 sequences in the sample, 35% to 55% were seen once. The V and J genes are TRBV2 and TRBJ2-7, with unresolved D. Specimen: blood. The sequence was collected from a woman in her sixties or seventies in good health. CDR3 region: CASSLRDTRGEQYF. The CDR3 DNA follows: TGTGCCAGCAGTCTTCGAGACACCCGTGGCGAGCAGTACTTC.